This T cell receptor beta chain was observed in a study of beta chain features in type 1 diabetes. Findings and caveats of the study: PCR, the amplification step, might favor shorter templates, equally in patients and controls.

Researchers reported sorting CD4+ naive, central memory, regulatory and stem cell-like memory cells via CD45RO/CCR7/CD25/CD127/CD95/CD27. This clone occurred a few times. What it binds is not known. At the DNA level, this CDR3 is encoded by other sequences in the same sample as well. CDR1 is SGHTA, CDR2 FQGNSA, per germline. The CDR3 is 14 residues long. V was shortened by 1 base and J by 2 bases, with 8 bases between the two germline ends. Expressed TCRB transcripts were sequenced because the entire RNA isolate underwent reverse transcription. Generated by immunoSEQ multiplex PCR, the TCRdb table keeps only in-frame clones and is missing some. The sample has around 340,000 clones, 6.5% to 10% seen once; the top ten hold 0.44%.

Material: central memory CD4+ T cells from blood. The rearrangement uses TRBV7-2 and TRBJ2-5, with D hard to call. This clonotype was sampled from a woman between 18 and 30 years old in good health. DNA for the CDR3: TGTGCCAGCAGCTTAGGAGGATCGCAAGAGACCCAGTACTTC. The encoded protein is CASSLGGSQETQYF.